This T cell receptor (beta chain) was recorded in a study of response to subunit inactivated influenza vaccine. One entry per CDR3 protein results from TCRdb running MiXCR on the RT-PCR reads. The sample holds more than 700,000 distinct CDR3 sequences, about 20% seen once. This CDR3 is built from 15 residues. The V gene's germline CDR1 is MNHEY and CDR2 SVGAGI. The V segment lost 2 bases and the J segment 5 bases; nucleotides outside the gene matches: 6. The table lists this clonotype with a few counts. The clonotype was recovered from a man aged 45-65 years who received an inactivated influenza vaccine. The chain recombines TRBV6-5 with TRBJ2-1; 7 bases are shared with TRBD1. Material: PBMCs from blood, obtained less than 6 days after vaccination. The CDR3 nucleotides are TGTGCCAGCAGTTACATCCGACAGGGTAACAATGAGCAGTTCTTC. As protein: CASSYIRQGNNEQFF.